A few counts support the clone carrying this TCR beta chain. The multiple sclerosis controls, all treatment-naive patients, had relapsing-remitting disease that was stable or active. The entry originates in a study of CD8 T cells in Susac syndrome. The CDR3 length is 12 residues. Trimming removed 3 bases at V and 4 bases at J, with 4 bases between. The RNA input was roughly 0.45 to 1 ug, and it was reverse transcribed with random hexamers. Across 54 Vbeta and 13 Jbeta, TCR beta CDR3 was amplified with immunoSEQ multiplex PCR. TCRdb itself ran the immunoSEQ multiplex PCR reads through MiXCR, one entry per CDR3 protein. This sample has approximately 170,000 distinct CDR3 sequences, with 94% found just once.

The sequencing input was CD4+ T cells from PBMCs. J is TRBJ1-3 and V is TRBV12-3 or TRBV12-4; D remains unclear. This receptor was obtained from a human donor with multiple sclerosis. The CDR3, as DNA: TGTGCCAGCAGTTTGGGGGGAAACACCATATATTTT. Its protein product is CASSLGGNTIYF.